The rows below give T cell receptor beta chains drawn from one sample of a study of early T cells in non-severe SARS-CoV-2 infection. One entry per CDR3 protein, called by TCRdb with MiXCR from the 5' RACE reads. The sample gives under 95,000 distinct CDR3 sequences, more than 10% of which show up once; 3.5% to 5.5% is in the top ten. The sequenced sample was whole blood. The origin of the receptors is an adult who was a healthcare worker with PCR-confirmed SARS-CoV-2 infection or an uninfected control (not recorded which). The CDR3 runs from the conserved cysteine through the conserved F or W. A D gene is named only where the DNA matches it firmly. The listing skips clone size in some rows; elsewhere it reads once, few, many or a size class.

>-|once|TRBV4-1|TRBJ2-7
CASSQVLISGEQYF
TGCGCCAGCAGCCAAGTTTTGATTTCGGGCGAGCAGTACTTC
>-|-|TRBV7-9|TRBJ2-7
CASSSDTYEQYF
TGTGCCAGCAGCTCCGACACGTACGAGCAGTACTTC
>TRBD1|-|TRBV6-1|TRBJ1-2
CATQRTGHLGGYTF
TGTGCCACCCAGAGGACAGGCCATCTTGGTGGCTACACCTTC
>-|-|TRBV7-9|TRBJ2-2
CAVGPGELFF
TGTGCCGTAGGGCCCGGGGAGCTGTTTTTT
>-|-|TRBV6-6|TRBJ2-5
CASREGLQETQYF
TGTGCCAGCAGGGAGGGCCTCCAAGAGACCCAGTACTTC
>TRBD2|few|TRBV28|TRBJ2-1
CASNGLAGVLTDEQFF
TGTGCCAGCAACGGGTTAGCGGGAGTTCTTACCGATGAGCAGTTCTTC
>-|-|TRBV11-2|TRBJ2-7
CASSLARDLFYEQYF
TGTGCCAGCAGCTTAGCCCGGGACCTGTTCTACGAGCAGTACTTC
>-|-|TRBV19|TRBJ2-1
CASSISGGFNEQFF
TGTGCCAGTAGTATATCGGGCGGGTTCAATGAGCAGTTCTTC
>-|many|TRBV30|TRBJ2-6
CAWSVGRTSGANVLTF
TGTGCCTGGAGCGTTGGACGGACCTCTGGGGCCAACGTCCTGACTTTC
>-|many|TRBV7-6|TRBJ2-1
CASSLTSVGVRAYNEQFF
TGTGCCAGCAGCCTGACCTCTGTGGGAGTGAGGGCCTACAATGAGCAGTTCTTC
>TRBD1|few|TRBV29-1|TRBJ2-1
CSVTGTDPNEQFF
TGCAGCGTAACCGGGACAGACCCCAATGAGCAGTTCTTC
>-|many|TRBV3-1|TRBJ1-6
CASSRQTRVGDSPLHF
TGTGCCAGCAGCCGACAGACAAGGGTCGGGGATTCACCCCTCCACTTT
>TRBD1|many|TRBV6-1|TRBJ2-7
CASSPTGGWEQYF
TGTGCCAGCAGTCCTACAGGGGGCTGGGAGCAGTACTTC
>TRBD2|-|TRBV7-9|TRBJ2-3
CASSLWQLAGDASTDTQYF
TGTGCCAGCAGCTTGTGGCAACTAGCGGGAGATGCGAGCACAGATACGCAGTATTTT
>-|few|TRBV12-3/TRBV12-4|TRBJ2-3
CASSPPAREDTQYF
TGTGCCAGCAGTCCCCCCGCGCGGGAAGATACGCAGTATTTT
>TRBD1|-|TRBV12-3/TRBV12-4|TRBJ1-1
CASTTGQGAEAFF
TGTGCCAGCACCACGGGACAGGGCGCTGAAGCTTTCTTT